A single sample gave rise to the 10 T cell receptor beta chains below, sequenced in a study of T cells in localized non-small cell lung cancer (TCRdb year 2020). The protocol used for the library was the immunoSEQ multiplex PCR assay. TCRdb obtained this table from immuneACCESS and retained in-frame rearrangements with V and J assigned. These tables miss some clones; where compared with another copy, unresolved V genes account for less than half of the shortfall, and the remainder is unexplained. The sample table records more than 70,000 clones; roughly 81% of these occur just once. In total, the top ten clones hold under 3.5% of the sample. Sequenced here: peripheral blood, sampled before any cancer treatment. Every receptor here comes from a man between 40 and 75 years old with stage I lung adenocarcinoma.

The chain links TRBV6-1 to TRBJ2-7, with 8 bases identical to TRBD1. The CDR3 loop spans 16 amino acids. The junction had 8 bases not matched to a gene; V was cut back by 1 base and J by 3 bases. Germline V lookup: CDR1 MNHNS, CDR2 SASEGT. CDR3: CASSEDHRGFLYEQYF. The CDR3 DNA reads TGTGCCAGCAGTGAAGATCACAGGGGGTTTCTCTACGAGCAGTACTTC.

On this clone itself: The junction departs from germline at one end; a sequencing error may be responsible. The V gene is TRBV20-1, the J gene TRBJ2-7, with a tentative D call TRBD2 (5 bases). The germline gives CDR1 DFQATT, CDR2 SNEGSKA (reference sequence). This CDR3 is 10 amino acids long. This chain's CDR3 is CSALQEEQHF. CDR3 coding DNA: TGCAGTGCTCTTCAGGAGGAACAACACTTC.

This clone was seen more than once but under ten times. The chain combines TRBV18 with TRBJ1-1, with D unclear. V was clipped by 3 bases and J by 1 base, with 12 bases between them. CDR1 and CDR2 (germline): KGHSH, LQKENI. This CDR3 is built from 15 residues. CDR3 sequence (DNA): TGTGCCAGCTCACCGTGGACTCGAGAGAACACTGAAGCTTTCTTT. Its translation is CASSPWTRENTEAFF.

Only one count was recorded for this clone. The rearrangement links TRBV28 to TRBJ2-2; D gene uncertain. The CDR3 covers 12 residues. The V end was cut by 1 base, the J end by 7 bases, with 4 bases between. CDR1 is MDHEN, CDR2 SYDVKM, per germline. CDR3 DNA sequence: TGTGCCAGCAGTTTATCTGTCGGGGAGCTGTTTTTT. It codes for CASSLSVGELFF. Filled out from reference TRBV28 and TRBJ2-2, the complete variable domain reads DVKVTQSSRYLVKRTGEKVFLECVQDMDHENMFWYRQDPGLGLRLIYFSYDVKMKEKGDIPEGYSVSREKKERFSLILESASTNQTSMYLCASSLSVGELFFGEGSRLTVL.

The chain has TRBV11-3 and TRBJ2-3, with 8 bases lining up with TRBD2. CDR3 length: 16 residues. Germline trimming cut 1 base from V and 0 bases from J; bases unmatched to any gene: 3. Germline V gene lookup returns CDR1 SGHNT and CDR2 YENEEA. The CDR3 protein is CASSLGTSRSTDTQYF. CDR3 sequence (DNA): TGTGCCAGCAGCTTAGGGACTAGCCGTAGCACAGATACGCAGTATTTT.

The chain couples TRBV7-3 to TRBJ2-1; D gene unclear. The CDR3 has 14 amino acids. V gave up 3 bases and J gave up 7 bases, with 13 bases separating them. CDR1 is SGHTA, CDR2 FQGTGA, per germline. CDR3 nucleotide sequence: TGTGCCAGCAGCTTCTATGGGGTTGGGAATGAGCAGTTCTTC. It is translated as CASSFYGVGNEQFF.

The chain carries TRBV4-2 and TRBJ2-7, with a weak D call TRBD1 (5 bases). The V end was cut by 0 bases, the J end by 0 bases, with 9 bases between. The germline gives CDR1 LGHNA, CDR2 YNFKEQ. The CDR3 extends over 15 amino acids. The CDR3 here is CASSQDADNSYEQYF. The CDR3 nucleotides read TGTGCCAGCAGCCAAGACGCGGACAACTCCTACGAGCAGTACTTC.

The chain has TRBV14 and TRBJ2-1; D gene ambiguous. Per the germline V gene, CDR1 is SGHDN and CDR2 is FVKESK. This CDR3 has 14 amino acids. V shed 6 bases and J shed 2 bases, with 11 bases lying between them. The CDR3 DNA follows: TGTGCCAGCAGTCGACACGGTCCCTACAATGAGCAGTTCTTC. Translated: CASSRHGPYNEQFF.

The genes are TRBV6-5 and TRBJ1-2; D perhaps matches TRBD1 (6 bases). CDR1 and CDR2 (germline): MNHEY, SVGAGI. Between the trimmed V and J ends, which lost 6 bases and 4 bases, there was a span of 18 bases. This CDR3 comprises 15 residues. DNA for the CDR3: TGTGCCAGCAGCTACGCCCTGACAGGCGTCTATGGCTACACCTTC. This gives the protein CASSYALTGVYGYTF.

This clone showed up many times. The chain recombines TRBV6-5 with TRBJ1-2; a weak D match, TRBD1 (6 bases). The germline CDR1 and CDR2 sequences are MNHEY and SVGAGI. CDR3 length: 12 residues. V was pared by 10 bases and J by 1 base, with 10 bases between. The CDR3 DNA reads as TGTGCCACCCGACAGGTTAACTATGGCTACACCTTC. It translates to CATRQVNYGYTF.